Sequencing of this T cell receptor (beta chain) was carried out in a study of spatial heterogeneity in lung cancer. Across the study: Available follow-up PBMC samples, collected a median of roughly two years post-resection, were sequenced. More than nine raw reads, on average, carried each unique TCR and UMI combination. Beta-chain sequences consistently outnumbered alpha-chain sequences in detection.

This clonotype occurred many times. Its cognate antigen is unknown. Broader study findings: Resection blood, more than follow-up blood, showed ubiquitous expanded tumor TCRs.

Time point meaning: blood at routine non-recurrence follow-up after resection. Whole RNA, which was extracted from tumor, nontumor lung tissue or frozen PBMC, was sequenced without any cell sorting. TCRdb reanalysed the 5' RACE reads using MiXCR and keeps one entry per CDR3 protein. The table has 25,000 to 30,000 distinct CDR3 sequences, 4.5% to 7.5% seen once. The specimen was PBMCs, collected at follow-up. This sequence was found in a male donor with early-stage non-small cell lung cancer.

CDR3 sequence reads: CASSPAGTFTDTQYF. The CDR3 DNA follows: TGTGCCAGTAGCCCCGCCGGGACTTTCACAGATACGCAGTATTTT. V and J are TRBV19 and TRBJ2-3, with D possibly matching TRBD2 (6 bases). The V and J ends lost 6 bases and 2 bases respectively, with 15 bases between them. The CDR3 extends over 15 amino acids. Germline CDR1 and CDR2: LNHDA and SQIVND (reference sequence).